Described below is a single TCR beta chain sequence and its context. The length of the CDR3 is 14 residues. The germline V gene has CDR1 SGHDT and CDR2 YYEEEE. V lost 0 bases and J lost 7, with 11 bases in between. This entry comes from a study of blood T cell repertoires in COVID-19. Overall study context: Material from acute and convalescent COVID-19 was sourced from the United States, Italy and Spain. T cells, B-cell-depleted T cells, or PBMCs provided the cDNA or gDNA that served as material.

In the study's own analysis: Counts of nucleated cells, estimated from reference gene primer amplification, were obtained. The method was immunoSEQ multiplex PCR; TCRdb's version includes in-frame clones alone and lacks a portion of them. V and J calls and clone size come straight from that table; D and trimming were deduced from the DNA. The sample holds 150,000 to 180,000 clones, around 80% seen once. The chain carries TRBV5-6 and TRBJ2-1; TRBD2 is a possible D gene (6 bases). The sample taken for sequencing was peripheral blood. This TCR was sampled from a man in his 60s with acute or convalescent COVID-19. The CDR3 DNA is TGTGCCAGCAGCTTGGTAGGGGCGGGGAATGAGCAGTTCTTC. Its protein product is CASSLVGAGNEQFF. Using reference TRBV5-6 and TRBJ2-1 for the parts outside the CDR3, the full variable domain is DAGVTQSPTHLIKTRGQQVTLRCSPKSGHDTVSWYQQALGQGPQFIFQYYEEEERQRGNFPDRFSGHQFPNYSSELNVNALLLGDSALYLCASSLVGAGNEQFFGPGTRLTVL.